This entry lists 14 T cell receptor beta chains sequenced from one sample in a study of cytomegalovirus exposure and HLA in healthy donors. The PCR made use of 60 Vbeta and 13 Jbeta primers. Profiled with immunoSEQ multiplex PCR; TCRdb holds only in-frame clones, not every one. The repertoire consists of 35,000 to 55,000 clones, with 55% to 75% occurring once and the leading ten covering around 3.4%. The specimen sequenced was PBMCs. The origin of the receptors is a woman in her twenties or thirties in good health and CMV-seronegative.

This clone has a single count. The chain links TRBV28 to TRBJ1-5; 7 bases are shared with TRBD1. Germline CDR1 and CDR2: MDHEN and SYDVKM. The CDR3 spans 15 residues. V was pared by 2 bases and J by 11 bases, with 12 bases of the junction left unmatched. This CDR3 is CASSLQVEGARSQHF. DNA for the CDR3: TGTGCCAGCAGTTTACAGGTGGAGGGGGCCCGGTCCCAGCATTTT.

The chain recombines TRBV29-1 with TRBJ2-3; TRBD1 might be the D (5 bases). Germline V lookup: CDR1 SQVTM, CDR2 ANQGSEA. Trimming cost V 2 bases and J 10 bases, with 10 bases left between them. This CDR3 has 11 residues. The CDR3 region has the DNA TGCAGCGTTGAAAGCGACAGACCGCAGTATTTT. Amino acids: CSVESDRPQYF.

CDR3 in amino acids: CASSLGQGRRNYEQYF. The CDR3 DNA reads TGTGCCAGCAGTTTAGGACAGGGCAGACGGAACTACGAGCAGTACTTC. The rearrangement joins TRBV28 to TRBJ2-7; 8 nucleotides agree with TRBD1. V shed 2 bases, J shed 3 bases, and the junction held 9 bases outside the gene matches. This CDR3 is built from 16 residues. Germline assignment: CDR1 MDHEN and CDR2 SYDVKM.

This clone was seen only once. This chain uses TRBV30 with TRBJ2-5; 9 nucleotides agree with TRBD1. Looked up from germline, CDR1 is GTSNPN and CDR2 is SVGIG (reference sequence). This CDR3 contains 13 residues. V shed 3 bases and J 10 bases; nucleotides not matched to a gene: 9. The CDR3 loop reads CAWRNQDRGGQYF. The CDR3 coding sequence is TGTGCCTGGAGGAACCAGGACAGGGGTGGCCAGTACTTC. The full variable domain, in which reference TRBV30 and TRBJ2-5 provide the parts outside the CDR3, is SQTIHQWPATLVQPVGSPLSLECTVEGTSNPNLYWYRQAAGRGLQLLFYSVGIGQISSEVPQNLSASRPQDRQFILSSKKLLLSDSGFYLCAWRNQDRGGQYFGPGTRLLVL.

In its sample, this clone ranks as medium-sized. The V gene is TRBV6-1, the J gene TRBJ1-6; D is possibly TRBD1 (5 bases). The germline V gene encodes CDR1 MNHNS and CDR2 SASEGT. The CDR3 is made up of 16 amino acids. V dropped 2 bases and J dropped 5 bases, with 13 bases sitting between them. CDR3 region: CASSEQGGLNNSPLHF. CDR3 DNA sequence: TGTGCCAGCAGTGAACAGGGAGGGTTGAATAATTCACCCCTCCACTTT.

This sequence joins TRBV9 and TRBJ2-1; the match to TRBD2 covers 7 bases. Per germline, CDR1 SGDLS and CDR2 YYNGEE. The CDR3 extends over 13 amino acids. V dropped 4 bases and J dropped 9; count of bases not matched to a gene: 7. This CDR3 is CASSPGLTGEQFF. CDR3 DNA: TGTGCCAGCAGCCCGGGACTAACGGGTGAGCAGTTCTTC.

This clone is medium-sized by share. V usage is TRBV30 and J usage is TRBJ2-6; D ambiguous. Germline CDR1 and CDR2: GTSNPN and SVGIG (reference sequence). This CDR3 contains 16 residues. The V end lost 3 bases, the J end lost 0 bases, and 12 bases lay between the germline ends. DNA of the CDR3: TGTGCCTGGAGGGGCTCTTCCAGCTCTGGGGCCAACGTCCTGACTTTC. It encodes CAWRGSSSSGANVLTF.

The chain recombines TRBV4-1 with TRBJ1-3; no clear D. V lost 3 bases and J 0 bases, leaving 15 bases between the germline ends. The germline CDR1 and CDR2 sequences are MGHRA and YSYEKL. The CDR3 contains 17 residues. CDR3 in DNA: TGCGCCAGCAGCCATGGGCGGGATCCGATCTCTGGAAACACCATATATTTT. Amino acids: CASSHGRDPISGNTIYF.

This clone came up a few times. V usage is TRBV4-2 and J usage is TRBJ2-2, with TRBD2 as a possible D gene (6 bases). The ends were cut back, 7 bases at V and 5 bases at J, with 11 bases in the middle. CDR1 LGHNA and CDR2 YNFKEQ come from the germline V gene. The CDR3 spans 13 residues. This CDR3 is CASMGGLTGELFF. The CDR3 nucleotides are TGTGCCAGCATGGGAGGTTTGACCGGGGAGCTGTTTTTT.

This chain uses TRBV29-1 with TRBJ2-2, with TRBD1 identical over 7 bases. The CDR3 runs to 14 residues. V shed 7 bases and J 2 bases; nucleotides not matched to a gene: 7. Germline V gives CDR1 SQVTM, CDR2 ANQGSEA. The CDR3 spells CSGGRQGNTGELFF. CDR3 in DNA: TGCAGCGGGGGTCGACAGGGAAACACCGGGGAGCTGTTTTTT.

The V gene is TRBV4-1, the J gene TRBJ2-5; TRBD2 agrees at 10 bases. Germline CDR1 reads MGHRA; CDR2 reads YSYEKL. The CDR3 extends over 15 amino acids. With V trimmed by 2 bases and J by 5 bases, 5 bases remained unmatched. Here the CDR3 DNA reads TGCGCCAGCAGCCAACTAGCGGGAGATTGGGAGACCCAGTACTTC. It yields the protein CASSQLAGDWETQYF.

The rearrangement links TRBV27 to TRBJ1-5; TRBD1 matches 11 bases. V lost 1 base and J lost 5; bases outside the gene matches: 1. The CDR3 length is 15 residues. CDR1 and CDR2 from the germline V gene are MNHEY and SMNVEV (reference sequence). The CDR3 DNA sequence: TGTGCCAGCAGTTTATGGGGACAGGGGGATCAGCCCCAGCATTTT. Protein: CASSLWGQGDQPQHF.

The J gene is TRBJ2-3, the V gene TRBV6-5; the D gene is possibly TRBD2 (6 bases). Germline V gives CDR1 MNHEY, CDR2 SVGAGI. V dropped 2 bases and J dropped 4 bases, with 16 bases sitting between them. The CDR3 loop spans 16 amino acids. The CDR3 is CASSYPRAAGPDTQYF. In DNA form, the CDR3 reads TGTGCCAGCAGTTACCCCCGGGCCGCGGGGCCAGATACGCAGTATTTT.

The chain employs TRBV7-2 and TRBJ2-7; D gene ambiguous. V was trimmed by 5 bases and J by 2 bases, leaving 13 bases between them. The CDR3 has 14 residues. Germline lookup yields CDR1 SGHTA and CDR2 FQGNSA. CDR3 amino acids: CASSQEVSTYEQYF. Here the CDR3 DNA reads TGTGCCAGCAGCCAAGAGGTCTCAACCTACGAGCAGTACTTC.